These 31 T cell receptor beta chains were sequenced from one sample in a study of shared clonotypes between healthy human individuals (dated by TCRdb to the early 2020s). Libraries were made using the immunoSEQ multiplex PCR assay. Here the immuneACCESS table is served through TCRdb, limited to in-frame sequences with V and J called. Missing clones are a known gap in these copies; in checked studies unresolved V genes cover under half, and the rest lacks a known reason. In this sample the table shows about 2.4 million clones, 93% of which occur a single time. The ten top clones hold 0.36% of the sample. Specimen: naive CD4+ T cells from PBMCs. The label giving this sample's cell subset or site can be read as: CD45RA+ positively selected. These receptors were collected from a man between 18 and 29 years old in good health. Some clones in this sample may be carry-over from other donors' samples.

This chain links TRBV15 with TRBJ1-5; 9 bases align to TRBD1. With 5 bases clipped from V and 0 bases from J, the junction kept 8 bases outside the gene matches. Per the germline V gene, CDR1 is LNHNV and CDR2 is YYDKDF (reference sequence). The CDR3 has 17 amino acids. CDR3: CATSARGTGTSNQPQHF. The CDR3 DNA follows: TGTGCCACCAGCGCAAGAGGGACAGGGACTAGCAATCAGCCCCAGCATTTT.

The chain employs TRBV4-2 and TRBJ2-4; TRBD2 is a possible D gene (5 bases). V gave up 4 bases and J gave up 0 bases, with 16 bases separating them. This CDR3 has 17 residues. Germline CDR1 LGHNA, CDR2 YNFKEQ. The CDR3 sequence: CASSPLPLGLAKNIQYF. The DNA for the CDR3 is TGTGCCAGCAGCCCCCTCCCCCTAGGACTAGCCAAAAACATTCAGTACTTC.

The V gene is TRBV30, the J gene TRBJ1-2; D gene ambiguous. This CDR3 is built from 15 residues. CDR1 is GTSNPN and CDR2 is SVGIG in the germline V gene (reference sequence). V dropped 2 bases and J dropped 1 base, with 14 bases sitting between them. The CDR3 spells CAWSRGSPYNYGYTF. The CDR3 DNA follows: TGTGCCTGGAGTCGTGGGAGCCCTTATAACTATGGCTACACCTTC. Full variable domain (rest looked up from reference TRBV30 and TRBJ1-2): SQTIHQWPATLVQPVGSPLSLECTVEGTSNPNLYWYRQAAGRGLQLLFYSVGIGQISSEVPQNLSASRPQDRQFILSSKKLLLSDSGFYLCAWSRGSPYNYGYTFGSGTRLTVV.

The V call is TRBV7-9, the J call TRBJ1-4; D ambiguous. CDR1 is SEHNR, CDR2 FQNEAQ, per germline (reference sequence). The CDR3 extends over 12 amino acids. Between the trimmed V and J ends, which lost 2 bases and 8 bases, there was a span of 6 bases. CDR3 protein: CASSLTGEKLFF. The CDR3 DNA is TGTGCCAGCAGCTTAACCGGAGAAAAACTGTTTTTT.

The chain links TRBV19 to TRBJ2-3; D perhaps matches TRBD2 (6 bases). The CDR3 sequence is 16 residues long. Germline CDR1 and CDR2: LNHDA and SQIVND (reference sequence). V lost 2 bases and J 6 bases, leaving 18 bases between the germline ends. The CDR3 here is CASSILGLSGSDTQYF. The CDR3 DNA reads as TGTGCCAGTAGTATACTCGGACTATCCGGTTCGGATACGCAGTATTTT.

The chain joins TRBV4-3 to TRBJ2-1, with 9 bases aligning to TRBD2. This CDR3 has 16 amino acids. From germline, CDR1 is LGHNA and CDR2 YSLEER. Germline trimming cut 0 bases from V and 9 bases from J; bases unmatched to any gene: 9. CDR3 nucleotide sequence: TGCGCCAGCAGCCAAGACCTAGCGGGGCTAATTGGTGAGCAGTTCTTC. Translation: CASSQDLAGLIGEQFF.

J is TRBJ1-2 and V is TRBV19; tentatively, D is TRBD1 (6 bases). The CDR3 loop spans 15 amino acids. Trimming took 1 base from V and 5 from J, leaving 14 bases between them. The germline CDR1 and CDR2 sequences are LNHDA and SQIVND (reference sequence). In nucleotides, the CDR3 is TGTGCCAGTAGTATAGTTCCGGGGGCTGAATATGGCTACACCTTC. This encodes CASSIVPGAEYGYTF.

The chain couples TRBV5-4 to TRBJ2-2, with 8 positions matching TRBD2. In germline, CDR1 is SGHNT, CDR2 YYREEE (reference sequence). With 5 bases clipped from V and 4 bases from J, the junction kept 4 bases outside the gene matches. The CDR3 loop spans 14 amino acids. The CDR3 reads CASSAGGGTGELFF. The CDR3 DNA sequence: TGTGCCAGCAGTGCGGGGGGTGGCACCGGGGAGCTGTTTTTT. The whole variable domain, filled in from reference TRBV5-4 and TRBJ2-2, reads ETGVTQSPTHLIKTRGQQVTLRCSSQSGHNTVSWYQQALGQGPQFIFQYYREEENGRGNFPPRFSGLQFPNYSSELNVNALELDDSALYLCASSAGGGTGELFFGEGSRLTVL.

This clone was found once. The chain carries TRBV2 and TRBJ2-7; 10 nucleotides line up with TRBD1. The CDR3 is 15 amino acids. Germline trimming cut 5 bases from V and 3 bases from J; bases unmatched to any gene: 7. Per the germline V gene, CDR1 is SNHLY and CDR2 is FYNNEI. CDR3 residues: CASSKRTGGGYEQYF. CDR3 nucleotides: TGTGCCAGCAGTAAACGGACAGGGGGGGGCTACGAGCAGTACTTC.

V and J are TRBV29-1 and TRBJ2-3, with 9 bases lining up with TRBD2. This CDR3 comprises 18 residues. Trimming at V came to 6 bases and at J to 0 bases, leaving 16 bases not matched to a gene. CDR1 is SQVTM, CDR2 ANQGSEA, per germline. As DNA, the CDR3 is TGCAGCGTGCTGGGCGGGAGGGATTGGGTTCCTAGCACAGATACGCAGTATTTT. Protein product: CSVLGGRDWVPSTDTQYF.

The V gene is TRBV5-4, the J gene TRBJ2-3; TRBD2 agrees at 7 bases. Germline V gene sequence: CDR1 SGHNT, CDR2 YYREEE (reference sequence). CDR3 length: 16 residues. V dropped 5 bases and J dropped 1; count of bases not matched to a gene: 10. The CDR3 loop is CASRESAGEGTDTQYF. The DNA of the CDR3 is TGTGCCAGCAGAGAGTCCGCGGGGGAGGGCACAGATACGCAGTATTTT.

The chain uses TRBV10-1 and TRBJ2-7; D gene ambiguous. This CDR3 has 15 amino acids. Between the trimmed V and J ends, which lost 3 bases and 2 bases, there was a span of 14 bases. Germline lookup yields CDR1 WNHNN and CDR2 SYGVQD (reference sequence). The DNA for the CDR3 is TGCGCCAGCAGTGACGGACGTACCATAACCTACGAGCAGTACTTC. Its translation is CASSDGRTITYEQYF.

The rearrangement links TRBV2 to TRBJ1-3; the D is unclear. The V gene lost 6 bases and the J gene lost 4 bases, with 10 bases spanning the gap. The germline gives CDR1 SNHLY, CDR2 FYNNEI. The CDR3 has 13 residues. The CDR3 reads CASRERLGNTIYF. CDR3 bases: TGTGCCAGCAGGGAGCGTCTCGGAAACACCATATATTTT.

The rearrangement uses TRBV10-3 and TRBJ2-7, with 8 bases identical to TRBD1. V lost 6 bases and J lost 4; bases outside the gene matches: 8. Germline V gives CDR1 ENHRY, CDR2 SYGVKD. The CDR3 spans 14 residues. The DNA of the CDR3 is TGTGCCATCAGGACCTCGGGACAGGTGTACGAGCAGTACTTC. This codes for CAIRTSGQVYEQYF.

The V and J genes are TRBV15 and TRBJ1-1, with 7 bases matching TRBD1. The CDR3 runs to 15 residues. Trimming took 4 bases from V and 6 from J; bases not matched to a gene: 11. Germline values: CDR1 LNHNV, CDR2 YYDKDF (reference sequence). The CDR3 nucleotides are TGTGCCACCAGCACCTGGGGCACAGGGGATTCTGAAGCTTTCTTT. It is translated as CATSTWGTGDSEAFF.

This clone was observed a handful of times. The J gene is TRBJ2-2, the V gene TRBV7-7; D not certain. This CDR3 has 14 amino acids. Deletions cut 5 bases from V and 1 base from J, with 8 bases between. Germline V gene data show CDR1 as SSHAT and CDR2 as FNYEAQ (reference sequence). The CDR3 DNA sequence: TGTGCCAGCAGCACGACTCGGAACACCGGGGAGCTGTTTTTT. Translating gives CASSTTRNTGELFF.

This chain uses TRBV28 with TRBJ2-2, with unresolved D. Germline lookup yields CDR1 MDHEN and CDR2 SYDVKM. The V end lost 7 bases, the J end lost 3 bases, and 9 bases lay between the germline ends. This CDR3 is 13 amino acids long. The CDR3 sequence: CASTEWDTGELFF. The CDR3 bases are TGTGCCAGCACTGAATGGGACACCGGGGAGCTGTTTTTT.

V gene TRBV7-2 combines with J gene TRBJ2-7, with D possibly matching TRBD1 (5 bases). Germline values: CDR1 SGHTA, CDR2 FQGNSA. V lost 3 bases, J lost 9 bases, and 15 bases lay in between. The CDR3 has 13 amino acids. The CDR3 region is CASSFTAGQTQYF. CDR3 sequence (DNA): TGTGCCAGCAGCTTTACGGCAGGGCAGACGCAGTACTTC.

The chain has TRBV2 and TRBJ2-7; maybe TRBD2 (6 bases). Germline CDR1 reads SNHLY; CDR2 reads FYNNEI. This CDR3 has 16 amino acids. Between the trimmed V and J ends, which lost 5 bases and 2 bases, there was a span of 19 bases. CDR3 DNA sequence: TGTGCCAGCAGTCGAGACAAGCGGGTTGGAGCCTACGAGCAGTACTTC. Translation gives CASSRDKRVGAYEQYF.

CDR3 amino acids: CASSLGTTPGELFF. The CDR3 nucleotides are TGTGCCAGCAGCTTAGGGACTACCCCCGGGGAGCTGTTTTTT. V gene TRBV7-9 combines with J gene TRBJ2-2, with D perhaps matching TRBD2 (6 bases). V lost 1 base to trimming and J lost 6 bases, with 9 bases between them. Germline V lookup: CDR1 SEHNR, CDR2 FQNEAQ (reference sequence). The CDR3 covers 14 residues.

V gene TRBV7-2 combines with J gene TRBJ2-7; the D call may be TRBD1 or TRBD2 (6 bases each). Germline V lookup: CDR1 SGHTA, CDR2 FQGNSA. The CDR3 spans 16 residues. Trimming shortened V by 1 base and J by 0 bases, and 13 bases separated the two germline ends. CDR3 sequence reads: CASSLGVGGLSYEQYF. CDR3 coding DNA: TGTGCCAGCAGCTTAGGAGTCGGGGGCCTCTCCTACGAGCAGTACTTC.

The chain carries TRBV27 and TRBJ2-6; D may correspond to TRBD1 or TRBD2 (5 bases each). The CDR3 extends over 14 amino acids. The V end lost 9 bases, the J end lost 2 bases, and 11 bases lay between the germline ends. Germline lookup yields CDR1 MNHEY and CDR2 SMNVEV (reference sequence). The CDR3 DNA reads TGTGCCAGACCGGGGACCCCTGGGGCCAACGTCCTGACTTTC. This codes for CARPGTPGANVLTF.

Worth noting for this clone: At the DNA level, this CDR3 is encoded by other sequences in the same sample as well. The chain links TRBV10-3 to TRBJ1-4; tentative D call: TRBD1 (5 bases). The CDR3 totals 13 residues. Trimming pared 6 bases from V and 5 bases from J, leaving 10 bases between. The germline V gene encodes CDR1 ENHRY and CDR2 SYGVKD. This CDR3 reads CAIRQGTNEKLFF. In DNA, the CDR3 is TGTGCCATCAGGCAGGGTACGAATGAAAAACTGTTTTTT.

The V and J genes are TRBV19 and TRBJ2-3; the match to TRBD2 covers 7 bases. The V gene's germline CDR1 is LNHDA and CDR2 SQIVND (reference sequence). This CDR3 comprises 16 residues. V shed 3 bases, J shed 0 bases, and the junction held 6 bases outside the gene matches. The CDR3 DNA is TGTGCCAGTAGTATCCTAGCGGCCTCTAGCACAGATACGCAGTATTTT. Protein sequence: CASSILAASSTDTQYF.

This clone was seen once. The rearrangement links TRBV10-1 to TRBJ2-1; no clear D gene. The CDR3 loop spans 15 amino acids. Trimming cost V 0 bases and J 5 bases, with 11 bases left between them. Germline values: CDR1 WNHNN, CDR2 SYGVQD (reference sequence). CDR3 loop: CASSESGPRDNEQFF. The CDR3 DNA reads TGCGCCAGCAGTGAGTCTGGCCCACGGGACAATGAGCAGTTCTTC.

The rearrangement joins TRBV6-1 to TRBJ2-7, with D hard to call. This CDR3 region has 17 residues. Per germline, CDR1 MNHNS and CDR2 SASEGT. With 3 bases removed from V and 3 bases from J, the gap between germline ends came to 21 bases. CDR3 in DNA: TGTGCCAGCAGTGATTCCCTCGCGTACAGAGCCCGCTACGAGCAGTACTTC. It specifies CASSDSLAYRARYEQYF.

This clone was seen only once. This chain connects TRBV5-1 to TRBJ1-1, with 12 nucleotides matching TRBD1. Germline CDR1 reads SGHRS; CDR2 reads YFSETQ. The CDR3 contains 17 residues. The ends lost 2 bases at V and 4 bases at J; junction bases unmatched: 9. The CDR3 protein is CASSFGRDRGRVTEAFF. CDR3 bases: TGCGCCAGCAGCTTTGGTAGGGACAGGGGGCGCGTCACTGAAGCTTTCTTT.

This clone showed up just once. J is TRBJ2-7 and V is TRBV5-6; 7 nucleotides match TRBD1. Germline lookup yields CDR1 SGHDT and CDR2 YYEEEE. The CDR3 is 14 amino acids. The V segment lost 4 bases and the J segment 2 bases; nucleotides outside the gene matches: 6. The CDR3 DNA reads as TGTGCCAGCAGCCCGGACAGGTCGCCCTACGAGCAGTACTTC. It yields the protein CASSPDRSPYEQYF.

This chain joins TRBV7-2 and TRBJ2-3; perhaps TRBD1 as D (5 bases). The CDR3 loop spans 13 amino acids. Trimming removed 8 bases from V and 4 bases from J, with 13 bases in between. CDR1 SGHTA and CDR2 FQGNSA come from the germline V gene. The chain's CDR3 is CASATAEADTQYF. DNA of the CDR3: TGTGCCAGCGCGACAGCTGAGGCAGATACGCAGTATTTT.

The rearrangement links TRBV29-1 to TRBJ2-1; D perhaps matches TRBD1 (5 bases). The ends were cut back, 4 bases at V and 9 bases at J, with 16 bases in the middle. The CDR3 sequence is 13 residues long. In germline, CDR1 is SQVTM, CDR2 ANQGSEA. DNA of the CDR3: TGCAGCGTTGTGGGGCTAGTTTTTAGTGAGCAGTTCTTC. Translation gives CSVVGLVFSEQFF.

This rearrangement joins TRBV7-2 to TRBJ2-1, with TRBD2 identical over 8 bases. Unmatched junction bases numbered 12, after V lost 1 base and J lost 7 bases. CDR1 SGHTA and CDR2 FQGNSA come from the germline V gene. The CDR3 runs to 17 residues. The CDR3 DNA reads TGTGCCAGCAGCTTAGGTCGCCCCAGCGGGGGAGAAAATGAGCAGTTCTTC. Translation: CASSLGRPSGGENEQFF. Full variable domain (remainder filled in from reference TRBV7-2 and TRBJ2-1): GAGVSQSPSNKVTEKGKDVELRCDPISGHTALYWYRQSLGQGLEFLIYFQGNSAPDKSGLPSDRFSAERTGGSVSTLTIQRTQQEDSAVYLCASSLGRPSGGENEQFFGPGTRLTVL.